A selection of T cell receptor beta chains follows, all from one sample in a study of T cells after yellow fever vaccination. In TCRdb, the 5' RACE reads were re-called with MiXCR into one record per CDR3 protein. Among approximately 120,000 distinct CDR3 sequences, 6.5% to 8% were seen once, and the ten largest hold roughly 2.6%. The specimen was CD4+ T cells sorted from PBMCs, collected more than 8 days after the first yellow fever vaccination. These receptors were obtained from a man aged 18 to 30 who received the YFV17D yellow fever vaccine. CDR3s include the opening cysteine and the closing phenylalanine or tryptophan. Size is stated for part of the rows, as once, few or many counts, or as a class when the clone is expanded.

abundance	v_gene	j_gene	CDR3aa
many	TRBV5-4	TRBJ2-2	CASSFLSGGGTGELFF
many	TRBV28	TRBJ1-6	CASRGQEASPLHF
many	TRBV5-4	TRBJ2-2	CASSLKDPRTRLLTGELFF
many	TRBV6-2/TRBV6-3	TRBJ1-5	CASRPTGGLSQPQHF
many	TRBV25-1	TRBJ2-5	CAAGEGRQTQYF
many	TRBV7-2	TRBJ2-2	CASSFRRGESGELFF
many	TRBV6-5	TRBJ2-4	CASSYSGVAKNIQYF
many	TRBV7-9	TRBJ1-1	CASSLEGGREGSEAFF
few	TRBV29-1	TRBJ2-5	CSVPGAKTQYF
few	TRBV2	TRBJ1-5	CASAGTVELENQPQHF
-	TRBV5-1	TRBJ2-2	CASSSTTTNTGELFF
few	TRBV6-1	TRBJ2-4	CASSEFGNGAPAKNIQYF
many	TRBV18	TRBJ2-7	CASSPAPFSYEQYF
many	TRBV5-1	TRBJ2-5	CASSFRDRGVVETQYF
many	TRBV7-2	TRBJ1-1	CASSLGTGRRKAFF
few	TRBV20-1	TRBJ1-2	CSARSGAYGYTF
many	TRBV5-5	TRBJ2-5	CASGTGRTSFQETQYF
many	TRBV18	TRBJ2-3	CASSPTGGSTDTQYF
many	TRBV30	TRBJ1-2	CAWTPGGYGYTF
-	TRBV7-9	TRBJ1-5	CASSGQGRHSIQPQHF
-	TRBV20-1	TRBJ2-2	CSARIVRFANTGELFF
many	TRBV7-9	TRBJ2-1	CASSPPDGVAGYNEQFF
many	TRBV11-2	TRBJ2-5	CASSPQTRQETQYF
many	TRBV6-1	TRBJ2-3	CASRQTSGRPDTQYF
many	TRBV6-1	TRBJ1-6	CASRRDDDSPLHF
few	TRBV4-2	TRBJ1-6	CASSQDGGGVGDSPLHF
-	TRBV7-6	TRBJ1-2	CASSLRPGQIYGYTF
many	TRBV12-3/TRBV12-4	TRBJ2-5	CASSLGRSAQYF
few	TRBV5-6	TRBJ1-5	CASSLRDREDQPQHF
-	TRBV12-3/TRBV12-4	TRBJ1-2	CASSLGQVYYYGYTF
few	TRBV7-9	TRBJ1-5	CASSLEGYQPQHF
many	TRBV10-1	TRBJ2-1	CASRGQGDHEQFF
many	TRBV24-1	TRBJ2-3	CATSDSTSSGTQYF
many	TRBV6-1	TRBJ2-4	CASSGQTKNIQYF
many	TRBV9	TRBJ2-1	CASSTLGGAVIYNEQFF
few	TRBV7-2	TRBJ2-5	CASSSVTSGGIRETQYF
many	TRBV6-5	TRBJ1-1	CASRPTLGNTEAFF
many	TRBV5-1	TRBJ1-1	CASSTGHLNTEAFF
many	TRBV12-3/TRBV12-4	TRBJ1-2	CASSPDRGSYGYTF
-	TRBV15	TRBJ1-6	CATRSTGGPPSPLHF
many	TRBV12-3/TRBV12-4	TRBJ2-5	CASSIGQRQTQYF
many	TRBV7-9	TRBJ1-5	CASSLAPSQPQHF
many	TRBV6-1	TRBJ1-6	CASSEGAGSSPLHF
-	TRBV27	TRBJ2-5	CTSSGGETQYF
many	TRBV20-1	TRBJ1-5	CSATIMTGDQPQHF
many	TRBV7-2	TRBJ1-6	CASSLALQALSPLHF
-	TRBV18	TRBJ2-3	CASSIGGVSTDTQYF
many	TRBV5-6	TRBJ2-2	CASSLTGGSNTGELFF
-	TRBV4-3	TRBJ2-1	CASSQDTSSYNEQFF
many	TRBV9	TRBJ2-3	CASSATGTGTDTQYF
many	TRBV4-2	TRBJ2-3	CASSRERTGTYTDTQYF
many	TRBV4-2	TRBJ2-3	CASRPDSPVGTQYF
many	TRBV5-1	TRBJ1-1	CASSFWTSGGPTEAFF
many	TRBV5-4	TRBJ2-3	CASSSSGTSGSDTQYF
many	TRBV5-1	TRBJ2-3	CASSLVPGVTDTQYF
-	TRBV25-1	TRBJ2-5	CASSEYGQGFLQETQYF
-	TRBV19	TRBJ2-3	CASSIQLGGVTDTQYF
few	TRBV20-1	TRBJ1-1	CSARDVSEAFF
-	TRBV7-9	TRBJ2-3	CASSLASGDTDTQYF
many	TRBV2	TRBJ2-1	CASSRAGGSYNEQFF